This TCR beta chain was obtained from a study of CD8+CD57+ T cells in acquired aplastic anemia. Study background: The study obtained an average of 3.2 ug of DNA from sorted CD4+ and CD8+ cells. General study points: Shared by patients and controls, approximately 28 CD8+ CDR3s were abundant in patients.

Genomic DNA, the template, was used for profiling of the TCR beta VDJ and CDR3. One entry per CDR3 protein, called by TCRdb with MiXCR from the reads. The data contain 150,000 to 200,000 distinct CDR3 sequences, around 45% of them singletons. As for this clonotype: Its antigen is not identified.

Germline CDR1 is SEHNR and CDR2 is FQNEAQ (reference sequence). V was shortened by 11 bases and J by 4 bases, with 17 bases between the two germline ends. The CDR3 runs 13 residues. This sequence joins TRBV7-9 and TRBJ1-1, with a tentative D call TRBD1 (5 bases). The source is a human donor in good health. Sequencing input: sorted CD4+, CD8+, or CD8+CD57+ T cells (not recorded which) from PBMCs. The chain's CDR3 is CAWFSPGTTEAFF. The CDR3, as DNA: TGTGCCTGGTTCTCACCCGGGACCACTGAAGCTTTCTTT.